This entry features one T cell receptor beta chain sequence. TCRdb's table, derived via immunoSEQ multiplex PCR, lists solely in-frame clones and lacks some. The sample lists around 70,000 clones; about 84% were seen once. These data come from a study of blood T cell repertoires in COVID-19. The CDR3 sequence is 13 residues long. The V gene's germline CDR1 is MDHEN and CDR2 SYDVKM. V trimming: 6 bases; J trimming: 7 bases; junction bases outside the gene matches: 8. The sequenced sample consisted of peripheral blood. This TCR came from a human donor in a cohort sampled during active COVID-19. The rearrangement links TRBV28 to TRBJ2-7; TRBD2 matches 8 bases. CDR3 sequence (DNA): TGTGCCAGCAGGACGGGAGGGCCATGGGAGCAGTACTTC. Protein product: CASRTGGPWEQYF.